This T cell receptor beta chain comes out of a study of blood T cell repertoires in COVID-19. Study overall: Sources were T cells, B-cell-depleted T cells, or PBMCs; the material itself was cDNA or gDNA.

The V end lost 3 bases, the J end lost 4 bases, and 9 bases lay between the germline ends. In germline, CDR1 is MRHNA, CDR2 SNTAGT. The CDR3 sequence is 13 residues long. Original analysis: For nucleated cells, counts were estimated from reference gene primer amplification. TCRdb's copy holds only in-frame clones and misses some; the assay was immunoSEQ multiplex PCR. D and trimming come from the DNA, and the V and J calls and clone size come from that table. The table includes around 60,000 clones, 65% to 90% detected once. Input material: peripheral blood. The chain employs TRBV6-4 and TRBJ1-1; no reliable D call. The origin of this receptor is a man in his forties or fifties with COVID-19, enrolled during active disease. The CDR3 spells CASSEGVGTEAFF. Written as DNA, the CDR3 is TGTGCCAGCAGTGAGGGAGTTGGCACTGAAGCTTTCTTT.